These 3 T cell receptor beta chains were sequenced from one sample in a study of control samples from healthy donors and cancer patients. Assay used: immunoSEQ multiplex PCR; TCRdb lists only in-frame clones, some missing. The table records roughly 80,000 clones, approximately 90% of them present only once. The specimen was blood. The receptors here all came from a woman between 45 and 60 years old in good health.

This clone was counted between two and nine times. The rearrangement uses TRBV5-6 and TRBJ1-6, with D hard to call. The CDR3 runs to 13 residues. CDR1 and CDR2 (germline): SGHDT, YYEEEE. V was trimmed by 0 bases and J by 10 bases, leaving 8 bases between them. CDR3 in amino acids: CASSLDKTSPLHF. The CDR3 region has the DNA TGTGCCAGCAGCTTGGACAAAACCTCACCCCTCCACTTT.

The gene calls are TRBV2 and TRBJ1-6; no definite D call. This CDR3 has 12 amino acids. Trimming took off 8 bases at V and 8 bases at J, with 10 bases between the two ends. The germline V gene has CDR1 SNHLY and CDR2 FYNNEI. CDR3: CASGERYSPLHF. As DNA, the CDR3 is TGTGCCAGCGGAGAACGTTATTCACCCCTCCACTTT. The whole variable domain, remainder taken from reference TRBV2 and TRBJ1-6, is EPEVTQTPSHQVTQMGQEVILRCVPISNHLYFYWYRQILGQKVEFLVSFYNNEISEKSEIFDDQFSVERPDGSNFTLKIRSTKLEDSAMYFCASGERYSPLHFGNGTRLTVT.

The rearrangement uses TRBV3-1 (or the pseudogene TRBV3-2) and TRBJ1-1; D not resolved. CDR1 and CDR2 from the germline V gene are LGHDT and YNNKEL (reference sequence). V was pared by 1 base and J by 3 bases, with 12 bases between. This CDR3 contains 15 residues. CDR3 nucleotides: TGTGCCAGCAGCCAAGTAGGCCTTGGGGACACTGAAGCTTTCTTT. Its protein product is CASSQVGLGDTEAFF.